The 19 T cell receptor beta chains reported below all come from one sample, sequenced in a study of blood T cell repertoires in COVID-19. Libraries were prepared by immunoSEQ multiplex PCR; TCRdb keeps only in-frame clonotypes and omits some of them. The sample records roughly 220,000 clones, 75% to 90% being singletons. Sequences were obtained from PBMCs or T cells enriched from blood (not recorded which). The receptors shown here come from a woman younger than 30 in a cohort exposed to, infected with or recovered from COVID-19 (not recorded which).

As DNA, the CDR3 is TGTGCCAGCAGTGGGGCAGGGGGCGGTCAGCCCCAGCATTTT. This encodes CASSGAGGGQPQHF. The gene calls are TRBV28 and TRBJ1-5; 8 bases match TRBD1. Germline CDR1 is MDHEN and CDR2 is SYDVKM. CDR3 size: 14 residues. The J segment lost 6 bases and the V segment lost 5 bases, leaving 6 bases of the junction unmatched.

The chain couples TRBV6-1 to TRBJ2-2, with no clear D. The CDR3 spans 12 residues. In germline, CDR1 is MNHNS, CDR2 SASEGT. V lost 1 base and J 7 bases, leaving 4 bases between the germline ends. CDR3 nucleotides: TGTGCCAGCAGTGAAGTGCGCGGGGAGCTGTTTTTT. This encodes CASSEVRGELFF.

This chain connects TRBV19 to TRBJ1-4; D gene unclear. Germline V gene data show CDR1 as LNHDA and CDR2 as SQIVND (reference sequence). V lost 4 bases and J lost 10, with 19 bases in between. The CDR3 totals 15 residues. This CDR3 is CASSTRRDGLGKLFF. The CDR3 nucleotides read TGTGCCAGTAGTACCCGACGGGATGGCCTTGGAAAACTGTTTTTT.

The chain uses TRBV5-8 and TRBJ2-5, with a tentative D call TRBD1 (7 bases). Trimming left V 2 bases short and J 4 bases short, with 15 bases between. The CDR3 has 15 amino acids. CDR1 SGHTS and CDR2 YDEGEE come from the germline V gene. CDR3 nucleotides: TGTGCCAGCAGCTTAAGATCCCAGGGGGGAGAGACCCAGTACTTC. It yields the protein CASSLRSQGGETQYF.

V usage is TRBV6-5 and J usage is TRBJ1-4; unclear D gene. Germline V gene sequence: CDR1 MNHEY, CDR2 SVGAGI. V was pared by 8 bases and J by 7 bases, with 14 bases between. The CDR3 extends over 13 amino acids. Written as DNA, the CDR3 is TGTGCCAGCGCCGCGAGTGGAGGTGAAAAACTGTTTTTT. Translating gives CASAASGGEKLFF.

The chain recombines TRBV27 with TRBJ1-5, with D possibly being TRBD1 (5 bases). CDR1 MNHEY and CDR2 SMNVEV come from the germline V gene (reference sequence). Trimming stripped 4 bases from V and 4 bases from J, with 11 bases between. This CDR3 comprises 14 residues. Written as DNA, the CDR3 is TGTGCCAGCAGTTCCGGACACATAAATCAGCCCCAGCATTTT. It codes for CASSSGHINQPQHF.

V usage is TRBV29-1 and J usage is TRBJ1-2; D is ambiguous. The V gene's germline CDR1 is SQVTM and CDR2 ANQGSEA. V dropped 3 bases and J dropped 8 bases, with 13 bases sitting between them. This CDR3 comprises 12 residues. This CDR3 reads CSVDSRLEGYTF. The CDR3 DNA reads TGCAGCGTTGACAGCAGGTTGGAAGGCTACACCTTC.

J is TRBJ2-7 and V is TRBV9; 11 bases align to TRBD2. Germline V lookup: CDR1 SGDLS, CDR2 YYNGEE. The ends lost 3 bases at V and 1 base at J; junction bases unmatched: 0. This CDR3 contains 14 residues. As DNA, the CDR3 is TGTGCCAGCAGCGGACTAGCGGGATCCTACGAGCAGTACTTC. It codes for CASSGLAGSYEQYF.

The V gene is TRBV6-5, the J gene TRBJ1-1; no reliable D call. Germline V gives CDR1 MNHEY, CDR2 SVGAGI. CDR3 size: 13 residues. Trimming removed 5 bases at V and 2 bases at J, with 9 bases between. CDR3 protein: CASSPTPNTEAFF. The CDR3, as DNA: TGTGCCAGCAGTCCCACACCAAACACTGAAGCTTTCTTT.

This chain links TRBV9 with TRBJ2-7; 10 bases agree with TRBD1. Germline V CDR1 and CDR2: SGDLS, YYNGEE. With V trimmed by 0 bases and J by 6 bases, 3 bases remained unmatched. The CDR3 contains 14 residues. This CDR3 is CASSVGDRGLEQYF. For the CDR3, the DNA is TGTGCCAGCAGCGTAGGGGACAGGGGCCTCGAGCAGTACTTC.

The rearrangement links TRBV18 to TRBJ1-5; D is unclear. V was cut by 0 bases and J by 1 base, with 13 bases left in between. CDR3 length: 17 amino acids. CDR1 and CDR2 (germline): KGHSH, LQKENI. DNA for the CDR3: TGTGCCAGCTCACCACCGGGAGGCCTTAGGAGCAATCAGCCCCAGCATTTT. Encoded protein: CASSPPGGLRSNQPQHF.

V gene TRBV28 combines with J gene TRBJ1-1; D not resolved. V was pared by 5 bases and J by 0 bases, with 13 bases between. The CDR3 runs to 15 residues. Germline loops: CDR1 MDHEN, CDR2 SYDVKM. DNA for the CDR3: TGTGCCAGCAGTGACTCGCCGGTCATGAACACTGAAGCTTTCTTT. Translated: CASSDSPVMNTEAFF.

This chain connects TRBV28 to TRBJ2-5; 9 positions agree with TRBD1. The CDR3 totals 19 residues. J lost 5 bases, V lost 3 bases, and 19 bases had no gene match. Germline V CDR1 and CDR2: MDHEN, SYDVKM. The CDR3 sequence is CASSFPSRSHRGPGETQYF. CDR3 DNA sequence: TGTGCCAGCAGTTTTCCCTCCCGATCTCACAGGGGGCCTGGGGAGACCCAGTACTTC.

The CDR3 nucleotides read TGTGCCATCAGTGAGGGACAGGGGTCAACCTATGGCTACACCTTC. Amino acid sequence: CAISEGQGSTYGYTF. This chain joins TRBV10-3 and TRBJ1-2, with 9 bases aligning to TRBD1. After removal of 2 bases from V and 4 bases from J, the junction contained 5 bases not matched to a gene. The CDR3 length is 15 residues. The germline V gene encodes CDR1 ENHRY and CDR2 SYGVKD.

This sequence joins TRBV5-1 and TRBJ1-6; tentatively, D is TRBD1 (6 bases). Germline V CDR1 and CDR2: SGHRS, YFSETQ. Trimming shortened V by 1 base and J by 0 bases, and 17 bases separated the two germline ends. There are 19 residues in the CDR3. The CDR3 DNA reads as TGCGCCAGCAGCTTGATGGGGGCCGCGATCAGCTCCTATAATTCACCCCTCCACTTT. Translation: CASSLMGAAISSYNSPLHF.

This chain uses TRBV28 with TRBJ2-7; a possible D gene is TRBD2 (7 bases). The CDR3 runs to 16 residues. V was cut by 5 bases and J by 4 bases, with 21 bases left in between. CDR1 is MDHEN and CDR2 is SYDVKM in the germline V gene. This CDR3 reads CASSLIVGGAKYEQYF. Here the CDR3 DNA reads TGTGCCAGCAGTCTCATAGTAGGGGGGGCGAAATACGAGCAGTACTTC.

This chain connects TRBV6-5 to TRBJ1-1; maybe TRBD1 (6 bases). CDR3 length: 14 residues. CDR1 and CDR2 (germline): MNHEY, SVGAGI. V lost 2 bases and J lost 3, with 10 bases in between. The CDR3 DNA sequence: TGTGCCAGCAGTTACCAGGGGCGGGACACTGAAGCTTTCTTT. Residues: CASSYQGRDTEAFF.

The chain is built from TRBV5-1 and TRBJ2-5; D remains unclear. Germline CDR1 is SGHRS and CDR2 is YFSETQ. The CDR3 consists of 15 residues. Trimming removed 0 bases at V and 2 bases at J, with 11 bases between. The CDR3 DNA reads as TGCGCCAGCAGCTTGGTTCCGACACAACAAGAGACCCAGTACTTC. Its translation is CASSLVPTQQETQYF.

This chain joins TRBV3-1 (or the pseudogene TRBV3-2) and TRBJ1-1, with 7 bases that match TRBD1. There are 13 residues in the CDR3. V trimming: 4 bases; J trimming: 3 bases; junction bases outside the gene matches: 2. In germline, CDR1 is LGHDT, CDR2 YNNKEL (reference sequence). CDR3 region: CASSRDRDTEAFF. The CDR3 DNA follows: TGTGCCAGCAGCCGAGACAGGGACACTGAAGCTTTCTTT.